This TCR beta chain was obtained from a study of technical replicates of blood from a handful of donors. With 4 bases clipped from V and 1 base from J, the junction kept 14 bases outside the gene matches. This CDR3 has 19 amino acids. From germline, CDR1 is SGHAT and CDR2 FQNNGV. Some clones are missing from TCRdb's copy, which holds only in-frame ones; the method was immunoSEQ multiplex PCR. Counted here are about 70,000 clones, roughly 96% occurring once; the ten biggest clones make up approximately 0.2%. This rearrangement joins TRBV11-2 to TRBJ1-4; 8 nucleotides align to TRBD1. The TCR sequence derives from a human donor in good health. The sequencing input was T cells isolated from PBMCs. The CDR3: CASSSGQGPFSGTNEKLFF. CDR3 coding DNA: TGTGCCAGCAGCTCCGGACAGGGACCCTTCAGCGGAACTAATGAAAAACTGTTTTTT.